The 3 T cell receptor beta chains in this list originate from one sample, sequenced in a study of blood T cell repertoires in COVID-19. Repertoires were generated with immunoSEQ multiplex PCR, while TCRdb's copy carries only in-frame clones and drops some. The repertoire has about 190,000 clones, roughly 89% of them found once; the top ten carry approximately 0.62%. The sequenced material came from peripheral blood. The source of these receptors is a man in his fifties or sixties with acute or convalescent COVID-19.

The chain uses TRBV9 and TRBJ2-2; TRBD2 matches at 7 bases. V shed 4 bases, J shed 6 bases, and the junction held 3 bases outside the gene matches. Germline assignment: CDR1 SGDLS and CDR2 YYNGEE. This CDR3 is 13 amino acids long. This CDR3 reads CASSSSGPGELFF. CDR3 nucleotides: TGTGCCAGCAGCTCTAGCGGTCCCGGGGAGCTGTTTTTT.

The chain employs TRBV27 and TRBJ2-3, with a possible D match to TRBD2 (6 bases). This CDR3 is built from 15 residues. Germline CDR1 reads MNHEY; CDR2 reads SMNVEV (reference sequence). With 6 bases removed from V and 1 base from J, the gap between germline ends came to 14 bases. CDR3 protein: CASSAAGPRTDTQYF. CDR3 DNA: TGTGCCAGCAGCGCCGCGGGACCACGCACAGATACGCAGTATTTT.

The chain is built from TRBV6-2 or TRBV6-3 and TRBJ2-7; 12 nucleotides align to TRBD2. The V gene's germline CDR1 is MNHEY and CDR2 SVGEGT. This CDR3 has 13 residues. For the CDR3, the DNA is TGTGCCAGCAGTTATGAACTAGCGGGGGGAATTTTCGTC. Its translation is CASSYELAGGIFV.